The present T cell receptor beta chain was sequenced within a study of OX40 agonist ivuxolimab in advanced cancers. Whole-study context: Each patient was given ivuxolimab into a vein every 2 weeks, at 0.01 to 10 mg/kg.

The CDR3 contains 12 residues. Germline values: CDR1 LGHNT, CDR2 FRNRAP. The V end was cut by 0 bases, the J end by 10 bases, with 9 bases between. Libraries were prepared by immunoSEQ multiplex PCR; TCRdb keeps only in-frame clonotypes and omits some of them. The table has over 60,000 clones, around 84% seen once; the top ten hold 4%. The chain recombines TRBV12-5 with TRBJ1-1; possible D gene TRBD1, 5 bases. The clonotype originates from an adult with an advanced solid tumor such as melanoma, head and neck, liver or kidney cancer. This material consisted of CD4+ or CD8+ T cells sorted from blood, taken in a trial of the OX40 agonist ivuxolimab. CDR3 amino acids: CASGLVPGVAFF. As DNA, the CDR3 is TGTGCTAGTGGTTTGGTACCGGGGGTAGCTTTCTTT.